This record concerns one T cell receptor beta chain sequence. Libraries were prepared by immunoSEQ multiplex PCR; TCRdb keeps only in-frame clonotypes and omits some of them. In the table there are approximately 22,000 clones, approximately 69% of which are singletons. The sample belongs to a study of cytotoxic CD8 clonotypes in ibrutinib-treated CLL. The material sequenced was PBMCs, taken before ibrutinib treatment. This receptor was taken from a human donor with chronic lymphocytic leukemia.

CDR3 sequence (DNA): TGCGCCAGCAGCTTAGACGGCCCAAGCACAGATACGCAGTATTTT. The encoded protein is CASSLDGPSTDTQYF. The genes are TRBV5-1 and TRBJ2-3; D call uncertain. The CDR3 is 15 residues long. CDR1 and CDR2 from the germline V gene are SGHRS and YFSETQ. V dropped 2 bases and J dropped 0 bases, with 10 bases sitting between them.